Shown below are 26 T cell receptor beta chains from a single sample sequenced in a study of post-analysis software for immune sequencing data (dated by TCRdb to the mid-2010s). The investigation overall reported the following: Significantly higher frequencies in patients than in controls were found for several TRBV segments, including TRBV5-6, TRBV5-1 and TRBV20-1.

No antigen has been identified for these receptors. The library relied on PCR. For sequencing, an Illumina HiSeq 2500 was employed. Unique molecular identifiers were incorporated into TCR beta cDNA libraries to reduce PCR and sequencing biases. TCRdb reprocessing: public reads trimmed at Q25 with fastp, clones called with MiXCR, in-frame beta chains kept. Rows matching on CDR3 protein sequence are summarized as one entry with the most common DNA and genes. Counted in this sample were roughly 540,000 distinct CDR3 sequences; under 40% of them appeared once. The leading ten clones occupy around 6.1% of the sample. The sequencing input was blood. Receptors originate from a girl aged 2-17 years with multiple sclerosis.

The chain recombines TRBV11-2 with TRBJ2-7, with 7 positions matching TRBD1. Germline V CDR1 and CDR2: SGHAT, FQNNGV. There are 16 residues in the CDR3. Trimming at V came to 7 bases and at J to 7 bases, leaving 19 bases not matched to a gene. The CDR3 nucleotides are TGTGCCAGCACCCTGGGCTTGGGGACAGACCCCAATGAGCAGTACTTC. Its translation: CASTLGLGTDPNEQYF.

This clonotype has a handful of counts. The rearrangement joins TRBV12-3 or TRBV12-4 to TRBJ1-2, with 8 bases lining up with TRBD1. With 6 bases clipped from V and 8 bases from J, the junction kept 14 bases outside the gene matches. This CDR3 spans 15 amino acids. The CDR3 coding sequence is TGTGCCAGCAGGAGAACAGGGGGGCTCCCGGGAGGCTACACCTTC. This encodes CASRRTGGLPGGYTF.

This sequence joins TRBV7-9 and TRBJ2-5; D assignment may be TRBD1 or TRBD2 (6 bases each). This CDR3 has 14 amino acids. CDR1 and CDR2 (germline): SEHNR, FQNEAQ (reference sequence). The V and J ends lost 5 bases and 3 bases respectively, with 13 bases between them. The CDR3 DNA sequence: TGTGCCAGCAGCCCGAGGGGGGTTGAAGAGACCCAGTACTTC. Its protein is CASSPRGVEETQYF.

This clonotype was seen a few times. V usage is TRBV20-1 and J usage is TRBJ2-3; D gene ambiguous. Trimming cost V 1 base and J 0 bases, with 8 bases left between them. Germline V CDR1 and CDR2: DFQATT, SNEGSKA (reference sequence). The CDR3 length is 14 residues. In DNA, the CDR3 is TGCAGTGCTAGAGGACCCCATAGCACAGATACGCAGTATTTT. Its protein product is CSARGPHSTDTQYF.

Regarding this clonotype: This may stem from a read error, because a much larger clone lies one nucleotide away. The V and J genes are TRBV9 and TRBJ2-1, with TRBD2 as a possible D gene (5 bases). In germline, CDR1 is SGDLS, CDR2 YYNGEE. The CDR3 covers 15 residues. Trimming shortened V by 3 bases and J by 0 bases, and 10 bases separated the two germline ends. CDR3 nucleotides: TGTGCCAGCAGCGGGGAGTGGGGCTCCTACAATGAGCAGTTCTTC. This encodes CASSGEWGSYNEQFF.

The V and J genes are TRBV20-1 and TRBJ1-2; TRBD1 aligns across 7 bases. Germline CDR1 and CDR2: DFQATT and SNEGSKA (reference sequence). V lost 4 bases, J lost 2 bases, and 4 bases stayed unmatched. CDR3 size: 13 residues. CDR3 sequence: CSANRGSNYGYTF. In nucleotides, the CDR3 is TGCAGTGCTAACAGGGGATCGAACTATGGCTACACCTTC.

The chain joins TRBV4-2 to TRBJ2-5; TRBD2 is a possible D gene (6 bases). The end of the DNA fits TRBJ2-7 better, so the J call may be wrong. This CDR3 region has 18 residues. CDR1 LGHNA and CDR2 YNFKEQ come from the germline V gene. CDR3 amino acids: CASSQDDRPARGPHEQYF. The CDR3 bases are TGTGCCAGCAGCCAAGATGACCGTCCGGCGCGGGGTCCCCACGAGCAGTACTTC.

V is TRBV12-3 or TRBV12-4 and J is TRBJ2-7; D is ambiguous. This CDR3 contains 13 residues. Trimming took 3 bases from V and 3 from J, leaving 9 bases between them. This CDR3 is CASSFKVLYEQYF. In DNA, the CDR3 is TGTGCCAGCAGTTTTAAGGTCCTCTACGAGCAGTACTTC.

The chain is built from TRBV6-5 and TRBJ2-3, with D possibly matching TRBD1 (7 bases). Germline assignment: CDR1 MNHEY and CDR2 SVGAGI. The V end was cut by 2 bases, the J end by 1 base, with 16 bases between. The CDR3 runs 17 residues. CDR3 region: CASSYSGGGLGTDTQYF. The DNA of the CDR3 is TGTGCCAGCAGTTACAGTGGAGGGGGCTTGGGCACAGATACGCAGTATTTT.

This rearrangement joins TRBV3-1 to TRBJ2-7; 8 bases align to TRBD2. Germline V gene lookup returns CDR1 LGHDT and CDR2 YNNKEL (reference sequence). V gave up 4 bases and J gave up 6 bases; unmatched junction bases: 14. The CDR3 contains 16 residues. CDR3 DNA sequence: TGTGCCAGCAGCCGAACACCAGGGGCTGCGGGGGGCGAGCAGTACTTC. Translating it yields CASSRTPGAAGGEQYF.

In DNA, the CDR3 is TGCAGTGCTAGAGATGGCTTGGGGGCTTTCTTT. As protein: CSARDGLGAFF. The V gene is TRBV20-1, the J gene TRBJ1-1, with D unclear. The V end was cut by 0 bases, the J end by 11 bases, with 10 bases between. This CDR3 region has 11 residues. Germline V CDR1 and CDR2: DFQATT, SNEGSKA (reference sequence).

CDR3 in DNA: TGCAGTGCTAGCCAAGGAGAAGCAAATGAAAAACTGTTTTTT. Its protein is CSASQGEANEKLFF. The gene calls are TRBV20-1 and TRBJ1-4; D uncertain. Germline-derived CDR1 and CDR2 are DFQATT and SNEGSKA (reference sequence). With 3 bases removed from V and 5 bases from J, the gap between germline ends came to 13 bases. This CDR3 region has 14 residues.

The J gene is TRBJ2-3, the V gene TRBV28, with a weak D call TRBD2 (6 bases). The CDR3 totals 16 residues. CDR1 MDHEN and CDR2 SYDVKM come from the germline V gene. The V end was cut by 0 bases, the J end by 0 bases, with 10 bases between. The CDR3 DNA follows: TGTGCCAGCAGTTTATGGGAGGAGGGAAGCACAGATACGCAGTATTTT. It codes for CASSLWEEGSTDTQYF.

J is TRBJ2-5 and V is TRBV7-9, with 9 bases fitting TRBD2. The CDR3 is 17 residues long. Per the germline V gene, CDR1 is SEHNR and CDR2 is FQNEAQ (reference sequence). With V trimmed by 1 base and J by 0 bases, 6 bases remained unmatched. CDR3 sequence reads: CASSLVGLARDQETQYF. The CDR3 region has the DNA TGTGCCAGCAGCTTAGTAGGACTAGCGAGAGACCAAGAGACCCAGTACTTC. Full variable domain (rest looked up from reference TRBV7-9 and TRBJ2-5): DTGVSQNPRHKITKRGQNVTFRCDPISEHNRLYWYRQTLGQGPEFLTYFQNEAQLEKSRLLSDRFSAERPKGSFSTLEIQRTEQGDSAMYLCASSLVGLARDQETQYFGPGTRLLVL.

CDR3 region: CASSLVGGGKNEQFF. The CDR3 DNA is TGTGCCAGCAGCTTAGTGGGGGGCGGTAAGAATGAGCAGTTCTTC. The chain has TRBV7-8 and TRBJ2-1; D assignment may be TRBD1 or TRBD2 (6 bases each). Trimming took 1 base from V and 7 from J, leaving 14 bases between them. The CDR3 loop spans 15 amino acids. CDR1 is SGHVS and CDR2 is FQNEAQ in the germline V gene.

Only a few counts were recorded for this clonotype. This chain connects TRBV20-1 to TRBJ1-2; tentative D call: TRBD1 (5 bases). CDR3 length: 13 residues. The V gene's germline CDR1 is DFQATT and CDR2 SNEGSKA (reference sequence). Between the trimmed V and J ends, which lost 4 bases and 4 bases, there was a span of 13 bases. The chain's CDR3 is CSAKQGEGYGYTF. CDR3 bases: TGCAGTGCTAAGCAGGGAGAGGGCTATGGCTACACCTTC.

V and J are TRBV9 and TRBJ1-2, with D possibly TRBD1 on 6 matching bases. Trimming shortened V by 0 bases and J by 6 bases, and 21 bases separated the two germline ends. Germline lookup yields CDR1 SGDLS and CDR2 YYNGEE. The CDR3 contains 17 residues. The DNA for the CDR3 is TGTGCCAGCAGCGTAGGAGTCCCCACAGGGAAAGGCGATGGCTACACCTTC. Its protein product is CASSVGVPTGKGDGYTF.

This clonotype was recorded a few times. CDR3 nucleotides: TGTGCCAGCAGCCAAGATCGAAAGGACCACTCCTACGAGCAGTACTTC. Translating gives CASSQDRKDHSYEQYF. The chain joins TRBV3-1 to TRBJ2-7; no clear D gene. V was shortened by 0 bases and J by 0 bases, with 12 bases between the two germline ends. The CDR3 has 16 amino acids. Germline-derived CDR1 and CDR2 are LGHDT and YNNKEL (reference sequence).

The chain employs TRBV7-2 and TRBJ1-5; no clear D gene. Germline-derived CDR1 and CDR2 are SGHTA and FQGNSA. The V and J ends lost 5 bases and 1 base respectively, with 6 bases between them. The length of the CDR3 is 13 residues. CDR3 protein: CASSPQSNQPQHF. The DNA of the CDR3 is TGTGCCAGCAGCCCCCAGAGCAATCAGCCCCAGCATTTT.

This clonotype was seen once. A junction end diverges from the germline sequence, so it may reflect a read error. V usage is TRBV15 and J usage is TRBJ2-3; 12 bases map to TRBD1. Germline V CDR1 and CDR2: LNHNV, YYDKDF (reference sequence). The CDR3 runs 16 residues. The CDR3 DNA reads as TGTGCCACCGGCAGGGGACAGGGGGCAGGAACAGATACGCAGTATTTT. Amino acid sequence: CATGRGQGAGTDTQYF. The whole variable domain, remainder taken from reference TRBV15 and TRBJ2-3, is DAMVIQNPRYQVTQFGKPVTLSCSQTLNHNVMYWYQQKSSQAPKLLFHYYDKDFNNEADTPDNFQSRRPNTSFCFLDIRSPGLGDTAMYLCATGRGQGAGTDTQYFGPGTRLTVL.

V gene TRBV5-1 combines with J gene TRBJ1-4; possibly TRBD1 for D (5 bases). The CDR3 loop spans 12 amino acids. CDR1 is SGHRS and CDR2 is YFSETQ in the germline V gene. V dropped 4 bases and J dropped 13 bases, with 14 bases sitting between them. The CDR3 coding sequence is TGCGCCAGCAGCCGGGACCACCTCGCACTGTTTTTT. Its translation is CASSRDHLALFF.

To note about this clonotype: Being one base from a much bigger clone, this may be a read error. The chain has TRBV29-1 and TRBJ2-3; 8 bases map to TRBD2. The CDR3 is made up of 15 amino acids. Germline V lookup: CDR1 SQVTM, CDR2 ANQGSEA. J was trimmed by 5 bases and V by 1 base; bases with no gene match: 8. The CDR3 DNA reads as TGCAGCGTTGAAGGTGGTAGCGGGGTTCGAGATACGCAGTATTTT. As protein: CSVEGGSGVRDTQYF.

This clonotype was observed at least ten times. J is TRBJ2-3 and V is TRBV29-1; D is unresolved. The V gene's germline CDR1 is SQVTM and CDR2 ANQGSEA. The CDR3 runs to 16 residues. Trimming removed 7 bases from V and 2 bases from J, with 22 bases in between. This CDR3 is CSASHRAVIATDTQYF. The CDR3 DNA is TGCAGCGCATCCCACCGGGCGGTTATTGCCACAGATACGCAGTATTTT.

The chain has TRBV14 and TRBJ2-1; D gene ambiguous. The V gene lost 3 bases and the J gene lost 9 bases, with 6 bases spanning the gap. From germline, CDR1 is SGHDN and CDR2 FVKESK. The CDR3 runs 11 residues. The CDR3 loop reads CASSQFLEQFF. The CDR3 DNA is TGTGCCAGCAGCCAGTTTCTTGAGCAGTTCTTC.

In its sample, this clonotype was seen a few times. Written as DNA, the CDR3 is TGTGCCACCAGCAGAGATGAGGGCCAGGCTTACGACTACGAGCAGTACTTC. The encoded protein is CATSRDEGQAYDYEQYF. The chain has TRBV15 and TRBJ2-7, with a possible D match to TRBD2 (5 bases). V lost 0 bases to trimming and J lost 3 bases, with 18 bases between them. The length of the CDR3 is 17 residues. In germline, CDR1 is LNHNV, CDR2 YYDKDF (reference sequence).

This clonotype showed up just a few times. The CDR3 loop reads CATYPGGSGIAPRTDTQYF. The CDR3, as DNA: TGTGCCACCTACCCAGGGGGTAGCGGCATTGCCCCGCGCACAGATACGCAGTATTTT. This chain uses TRBV6-1 with TRBJ2-3; the D gene is possibly TRBD1 (7 bases). Trimming shortened V by 10 bases and J by 1 base, and 30 bases separated the two germline ends. CDR3 length equals 19 residues. CDR1 MNHNS and CDR2 SASEGT come from the germline V gene.